A single sample gave rise to the 25 T cell receptor beta chains below, sequenced in a study of T cell changes during pregnancy in multiple sclerosis. Profiling relied on immunoSEQ multiplex PCR, and the TCRdb table lists in-frame clones only, not all of them. Altogether tens of thousands of clones are present, approximately 90% being singletons, with the ten largest covering around 7%. This specimen was CD8+ T cells from peripheral blood mononuclear cells, taken in the first trimester of pregnancy. Receptor source: a female donor with multiple sclerosis, enrolled in a pregnancy study.

The V call is TRBV25-1, the J call TRBJ2-1; D is unresolved. The V gene lost 1 base and the J gene lost 9 bases, with 4 bases spanning the gap. The CDR3 length is 11 residues. Germline CDR1 reads MGHDK; CDR2 reads SYGVNS. CDR3 in amino acids: CASSEFVEQFF. In DNA form, the CDR3 reads TGTGCCAGCAGTGAATTCGTTGAGCAGTTCTTC.

The chain carries TRBV11-3 and TRBJ2-7; D possibly corresponds to TRBD2 (5 bases). The CDR3 is made up of 15 amino acids. Germline CDR1 SGHNT, CDR2 YENEEA. V lost 5 bases and J 6 bases, leaving 20 bases between the germline ends. CDR3 DNA sequence: TGTGCCAGCAGCGTCTCGGGGTACCAGGCGGTCGAGCAGTACTTC. Protein product: CASSVSGYQAVEQYF.

This clone was counted once. This rearrangement joins TRBV10-2 to TRBJ1-1; the match to TRBD1 covers 8 bases. This CDR3 has 15 residues. The V gene's germline CDR1 is WSHSY and CDR2 SAAADI. J lost 5 bases, V lost 5 bases, and 10 bases had no gene match. The DNA of the CDR3 is TGCGCCAGCAGTACTACAGGGGGGAAGGGGACTGAAGCTTTCTTT. As protein: CASSTTGGKGTEAFF.

The chain couples TRBV4-1 to TRBJ1-1; D gene ambiguous. The CDR3 extends over 14 amino acids. The germline V and J ends were trimmed by 0 bases and 1 base, with 6 bases remaining between them. Germline CDR1 MGHRA, CDR2 YSYEKL. The CDR3 sequence is CASSQDSPNTEAFF. DNA for the CDR3: TGCGCCAGCAGCCAAGACAGTCCGAACACTGAAGCTTTCTTT.

The chain links TRBV4-3 to TRBJ2-1; D is ambiguous. With 5 bases removed from V and 3 bases from J, the gap between germline ends came to 23 bases. Per the germline V gene, CDR1 is LGHNA and CDR2 is YSLEER. The CDR3 loop spans 18 amino acids. CDR3 sequence reads: CASSTIILSAENYNEQFF. CDR3 DNA sequence: TGCGCCAGCAGCACAATCATATTGTCGGCGGAAAACTACAATGAGCAGTTCTTC.

The rearrangement links TRBV27 to TRBJ1-2, with 7 positions matching TRBD1. Germline lookup yields CDR1 MNHEY and CDR2 SMNVEV (reference sequence). The CDR3 spans 15 residues. With V trimmed by 5 bases and J by 8 bases, 14 bases remained unmatched. The CDR3 loop reads CASSPLWTGARGYTF. CDR3 sequence (DNA): TGTGCCAGCAGTCCACTGTGGACAGGCGCCCGGGGCTACACCTTC.

The gene calls are TRBV6-6 and TRBJ2-7, with D perhaps TRBD2 (5 bases). The CDR3 covers 11 residues. V lost 6 bases and J lost 3, with 6 bases in between. CDR1 and CDR2 from the germline V gene are MNHNY and SVGAGI (reference sequence). CDR3 DNA: TGTGCCAGCAGCGAGGGCTACGAGCAGTACTTC. This codes for CASSEGYEQYF.

V and J are TRBV7-6 and TRBJ2-7, with 8 bases aligning to TRBD2. The CDR3 totals 14 residues. Trimming removed 7 bases from V and 6 bases from J; junction bases left unmatched: 11. Germline V gives CDR1 SGHVS, CDR2 FNYEAQ. The CDR3 nucleotides read TGTGCCAGCACCCCGGGTAGCGGGGAGCCCGAGCAGTACTTC. This sequence encodes CASTPGSGEPEQYF. Complete variable domain (other parts from reference TRBV7-6 and TRBJ2-7): GAGVSQSPRYKVTKRGQDVALRCDPISGHVSLYWYRQALGQGPEFLTYFNYEAQQDKSGLPNDRFSAERPEGSISTLTIQRTEQRDSAMYRCASTPGSGEPEQYFGPGTRLTVT.

This CDR3 reads CASRTAGSYEQYF. The CDR3 DNA reads as TGCGCCAGCAGAACCGCGGGCTCCTACGAGCAGTACTTC. V usage is TRBV5-1 and J usage is TRBJ2-7; tentatively, D is TRBD2 (5 bases). V gave up 5 bases and J gave up 0 bases, with 9 bases separating them. From germline, CDR1 is SGHRS and CDR2 YFSETQ. This CDR3 has 13 residues.

This sequence joins TRBV27 and TRBJ2-7; TRBD1 matches at 8 bases. The ends lost 4 bases at V and 6 bases at J; junction bases unmatched: 11. CDR1 and CDR2 (germline): MNHEY, SMNVEV (reference sequence). The CDR3 loop spans 15 amino acids. The CDR3, as DNA: TGTGCCAGCAGTTCACCGGAGGCAGGGGGCCTCGAGCAGTACTTC. It specifies CASSSPEAGGLEQYF.

The rearrangement joins TRBV19 to TRBJ2-2, with 13 bases identical to TRBD2. The V and J ends lost 1 base and 7 bases, in that order; junction bases with no gene match: 6. The CDR3 has 17 amino acids. Germline-derived CDR1 and CDR2 are LNHDA and SQIVND (reference sequence). In nucleotides, the CDR3 is TGTGCCAGTAGTATAGTTAGGACTAGCGGGAGTAACGGGGAGCTGTTTTTT. Protein sequence: CASSIVRTSGSNGELFF.

This chain joins TRBV5-1 and TRBJ2-1, with TRBD2 matching 9 bases. The CDR3 contains 16 residues. Germline loops: CDR1 SGHRS, CDR2 YFSETQ. The ends lost 0 bases at V and 8 bases at J; junction bases unmatched: 9. The DNA for the CDR3 is TGCGCCAGCAGCTTGGTTTCGTCTAGCGGGACTGATGAGCAGTTCTTC. Its translation is CASSLVSSSGTDEQFF.

This chain links TRBV19 with TRBJ1-1; D is possibly TRBD1 (6 bases). This CDR3 spans 14 amino acids. From germline, CDR1 is LNHDA and CDR2 SQIVND (reference sequence). V lost 3 bases and J 4 bases, leaving 12 bases between the germline ends. This CDR3 is CASSIGGAGTEAFF. CDR3 in DNA: TGTGCCAGTAGTATTGGGGGGGCGGGCACTGAAGCTTTCTTT.

The CDR3 protein is CASSQEDSPGNEQFF. The CDR3 region has the DNA TGCGCCAGCAGCCAAGAGGATTCCCCAGGGAATGAGCAGTTCTTC. This chain links TRBV4-1 with TRBJ2-1; D perhaps matches TRBD1 (5 bases). Germline V gives CDR1 MGHRA, CDR2 YSYEKL. The CDR3 covers 15 residues. V was pared by 0 bases and J by 7 bases, with 13 bases between.

This clone has a single count. V usage is TRBV19 and J usage is TRBJ1-2, with TRBD1 matching over 7 bases. V dropped 5 bases and J dropped 1; count of bases not matched to a gene: 4. The CDR3 consists of 14 residues. The germline V gene encodes CDR1 LNHDA and CDR2 SQIVND (reference sequence). CDR3 bases: TGTGCCAGTAGTGAGGACAGGCGTAACTATGGCTACACCTTC. Its protein is CASSEDRRNYGYTF.

The V call is TRBV15, the J call TRBJ2-7, with D maybe TRBD1 (6 bases). This CDR3 contains 15 residues. CDR1 and CDR2 from the germline V gene are LNHNV and YYDKDF (reference sequence). With 2 bases removed from V and 3 bases from J, the gap between germline ends came to 14 bases. CDR3: CATSRYRDKLYEQYF. The CDR3 DNA reads TGTGCCACCAGCAGATACCGGGACAAACTCTACGAGCAGTACTTC.

J is TRBJ2-7 and V is TRBV19, with D perhaps matching TRBD2 (5 bases). This CDR3 contains 16 residues. V was shortened by 1 base and J by 3 bases, with 16 bases between the two germline ends. Germline assignment: CDR1 LNHDA and CDR2 SQIVND (reference sequence). CDR3 amino acids: CASSIVGGRLNYEQYF. As DNA, the CDR3 is TGTGCCAGTAGTATAGTTGGAGGAAGGCTCAACTACGAGCAGTACTTC.

The V and J genes are TRBV6-5 and TRBJ2-5; 7 nucleotides match TRBD1. The J segment lost 3 bases and the V segment lost 6 bases, leaving 4 bases of the junction unmatched. Germline CDR1 is MNHEY and CDR2 is SVGAGI. This CDR3 contains 13 residues. CDR3 in amino acids: CASSLGTEETQYF. In nucleotides, the CDR3 is TGTGCCAGCAGCCTAGGGACAGAAGAGACCCAGTACTTC.

This chain uses TRBV4-2 with TRBJ2-6; D is possibly TRBD2 (5 bases). The CDR3 runs to 18 residues. Germline values: CDR1 LGHNA, CDR2 YNFKEQ. V was cut by 3 bases and J by 3 bases, with 18 bases left in between. The CDR3 is CASSQAAEDLFGANVLTF. CDR3 DNA: TGTGCCAGCAGCCAGGCCGCGGAGGACCTCTTTGGGGCCAACGTCCTGACTTTC.

The chain employs TRBV7-3 and TRBJ1-1; possibly TRBD1 for D (5 bases). The germline V gene encodes CDR1 SGHTA and CDR2 FQGTGA. V gave up 5 bases and J gave up 2 bases, with 12 bases separating them. The CDR3 length is 14 residues. The DNA for the CDR3 is TGTGCCAGCAGCAATCGGGGGGGAAACACTGAAGCTTTCTTT. The encoded protein is CASSNRGGNTEAFF.

This chain links TRBV7-9 with TRBJ2-3; tentative D call: TRBD2 (6 bases). Per germline, CDR1 SEHNR and CDR2 FQNEAQ (reference sequence). This CDR3 is 14 amino acids long. Trimming shortened V by 9 bases and J by 5 bases, and 18 bases separated the two germline ends. This CDR3 is CASTGDWRQDTQYF. The CDR3 nucleotides read TGTGCCAGTACGGGGGACTGGAGGCAAGATACGCAGTATTTT.

The chain has TRBV11-1 and TRBJ2-7; 7 nucleotides line up with TRBD2. This CDR3 has 15 amino acids. With 3 bases clipped from V and 4 bases from J, the junction kept 9 bases outside the gene matches. Germline V gene sequence: CDR1 SGHAT, CDR2 FQDESV (reference sequence). CDR3 amino acids: CASSFSSGVGYEQYF. In nucleotides, the CDR3 is TGTGCCAGCAGCTTTTCTAGCGGCGTGGGTTACGAGCAGTACTTC. Filled out from reference TRBV11-1 and TRBJ2-7, the complete variable domain reads EAEVAQSPRYKITEKSQAVAFWCDPISGHATLYWYRQILGQGPELLVQFQDESVVDDSQLPKDRFSAERLKGVDSTLKIQPAELGDSAMYLCASSFSSGVGYEQYFGPGTRLTVT.

The gene calls are TRBV19 and TRBJ2-1, with a possible D match to TRBD2 (5 bases). V was shortened by 5 bases and J by 10 bases, with 21 bases between the two germline ends. This CDR3 comprises 15 residues. The germline V gene encodes CDR1 LNHDA and CDR2 SQIVND (reference sequence). As DNA, the CDR3 is TGTGCCAGTAGTCCACTAGTGGCCCTCAATCAGGAGCAGTTCTTC. This encodes CASSPLVALNQEQFF. Full variable domain (missing parts from reference TRBV19 and TRBJ2-1): DGGITQSPKYLFRKEGQNVTLSCEQNLNHDAMYWYRQDPGQGLRLIYYSQIVNDFQKGDIAEGYSVSREKKESFPLTVTSAQKNPTAFYLCASSPLVALNQEQFFGPGTRLTVL.

The chain links TRBV29-1 to TRBJ2-1, with D possibly TRBD2 on 6 matching bases. CDR3 length: 13 residues. Per germline, CDR1 SQVTM and CDR2 ANQGSEA. Trimming cost V 1 base and J 2 bases, with 6 bases left between them. The chain's CDR3 is CSVEGGAYNEQFF. DNA for the CDR3: TGCAGCGTTGAAGGCGGGGCCTACAATGAGCAGTTCTTC.

The chain is built from TRBV11-2 and TRBJ2-1; 8 bases agree with TRBD1. The CDR3 totals 14 residues. Losses at the gene ends were 5 bases for V and 3 bases for J; bases not matched to a gene: 3. In germline, CDR1 is SGHAT, CDR2 FQNNGV. CDR3 region: CASSPGQGYNEQFF. CDR3 coding DNA: TGTGCCAGCAGCCCTGGACAGGGCTACAATGAGCAGTTCTTC. The full variable domain, its missing parts supplied by reference TRBV11-2 and TRBJ2-1, is EAGVAQSPRYKIIEKRQSVAFWCNPISGHATLYWYQQILGQGPKLLIQFQNNGVVDDSQLPKDRFSAERLKGVDSTLKIQPAKLEDSAVYLCASSPGQGYNEQFFGPGTRLTVL.